This TCR beta chain was captured in a study of CD8+ T cells in alopecia areata. This CDR3 is built from 16 residues. The germline gives CDR1 SNHLY, CDR2 FYNNEI. Deletions cut 2 bases from V and 2 bases from J, with 15 bases between. Researchers picked out CD4+ and CD8+ T cells from PBMCs by sorting. cDNA prepared by RNA extraction and subsequent reverse transcription served as the template for sequencing. The data were produced by immunoSEQ multiplex PCR, yet TCRdb's version contains in-frame clones alone and is incomplete. The data contain 150,000 to 200,000 clones, approximately 56% of them singletons. This clone showed up just a few times.

The sequencing used CD4+ T cells sorted from blood, collected at week 0. The chain links TRBV2 to TRBJ2-5; D possibly corresponds to TRBD2 (5 bases). This clonotype originated in a human donor with alopecia areata. The CDR3 nucleotides are TGTGCCAGCAGTGAACCTCCCTCCTCGGGGCAAGAGACCCAGTACTTC. Residues: CASSEPPSSGQETQYF.